Described below is a single T cell receptor beta chain sequence and its context. Its antigen remains unknown. This specimen comes from a study of cytomegalovirus exposure and HLA in healthy donors. Study results and caveats: In most subjects, TCR beta sequences reportedly gave accurate predictions of HLA-A and HLA-B alleles. When analyzed later, a missense DCLRE1C variant was found to be linked to TCR beta V- and J-gene trimming.

Per the germline V gene, CDR1 is LNHDA and CDR2 is SQIVND (reference sequence). There are 15 residues in the CDR3. The V and J ends lost 0 bases and 3 bases respectively, with 9 bases between them. Though probably carrying unrecorded immune exposures, donors were nominally healthy at sampling. The PCR ran on 60 Vbeta and 13 Jbeta primers. Data came from immunoSEQ multiplex PCR; TCRdb stores just in-frame clones and leaves some out. In the table there are around 92,000 clones, about 70% of which are singletons. The sequenced sample was PBMCs. The V gene is TRBV19, the J gene TRBJ2-1; the D is unclear. This sequence originates from a woman aged 70-85 years in good health and CMV-seropositive. The CDR3 reads CASSIEFRGYNEQFF. In DNA form, the CDR3 reads TGTGCCAGTAGTATAGAGTTCCGAGGCTACAATGAGCAGTTCTTC.